These T cell receptor beta chains were read from a single sample in a study of cytomegalovirus exposure and HLA in healthy donors. Using immunoSEQ multiplex PCR, the repertoire was profiled, and TCRdb retains in-frame clones only, with some absent. The sample lists roughly 220,000 clones, about two thirds seen once, with roughly 2.5% in the top ten. Sequences were obtained from PBMCs. The receptors originated from a middle-aged man in good health and CMV-seropositive. Both conserved end residues are part of each CDR3. Fields, in order: J gene, V gene, CDR3 protein.

TRBJ2-1 TRBV19 CASSMGRRDRDPEQFF
TRBJ1-4 TRBV5-1 CASNPGQGYNEKLFF
TRBJ2-3 TRBV6-1 CASSERQGVDTQYF
TRBJ2-2 TRBV18 CASSPEGAEFGELFF
TRBJ2-5 TRBV18 CASSPGLEETQYF
TRBJ1-3 TRBV2 CASSRTAAGNTIYF
TRBJ1-5 TRBV9 CASSTSGRDGQPQHF
TRBJ1-1 TRBV6-4 CASSVNGQGVAFF
TRBJ2-7 TRBV9 CASSTRLATEQYF
TRBJ2-3 TRBV5-1 CASSLAWTGETDTQYF
TRBJ1-2 TRBV7-9 CASSGQGPDYGYTF
TRBJ2-3 TRBV7-9 CSSSSTSLDTQYF
TRBJ1-6 TRBV27 CASTDRGQGSPLHF
TRBJ2-7 TRBV7-6 CASSHPGKTYEQYF
TRBJ1-6 TRBV4-1 CASSLLQVPDSPLHF
. TRBV9 CASSPRNSGGYEQYF
TRBJ1-2 TRBV6-6 CASSYDRLGYTF
TRBJ1-1 TRBV7-6 CASSPSPRRRNTEAFF
TRBJ2-1 TRBV11-2 CASSLVRAGGPRYNEQFF
TRBJ2-3 TRBV7-9 CASSFLGGETPGTDTQYF
TRBJ1-1 TRBV27 CASSLGGIGTEAFF
TRBJ1-3 TRBV28 CASSLPQNTIYF
TRBJ2-7 TRBV10-3 CAISESGQGSEQYF
TRBJ1-1 TRBV10-3 CAISETGGTAGTEAFF
TRBJ2-1 TRBV6-1 CASSDNPSWNEQFF
TRBJ2-5 TRBV6-1 CASRQGVLYQETQYF
TRBJ1-1 TRBV7-6 CASSEAGGLPTEAFF
TRBJ2-1 TRBV5-1 CASSRPGQGNEQFF
TRBJ1-6 TRBV21-1 CASSPPGQGPPSYNSPLHF
TRBJ1-1 TRBV14 CASSQVGGHAFF
TRBJ2-2 TRBV13 CASSAQGNTGELFF
TRBJ2-7 TRBV27 CASSLGTEQYF
TRBJ2-7 TRBV16 CASSRGVYEQYF
. TRBV6-1 CASSFGFEYYEQYF
TRBJ2-6 TRBV11-2 CASSRTGGISGANVLTF
TRBJ2-2 TRBV2 CASRVQGFNTGELFF
TRBJ2-3 TRBV27 CASSSDWVGTQYF
TRBJ2-1 TRBV7-2 CASSLRQDEQFF
TRBJ1-1 TRBV4-2 CASSQSQVSNTEAFF
. TRBV6-1 CASSESWAASYEQYF
TRBJ2-3 TRBV19 CASSMTGTYTDTQYF
. TRBV11-2 CASSLGGGLGYEQYF
TRBJ2-7 TRBV2 CASIIRTATYEQYF
TRBJ1-2 TRBV25-1 CASSEGGGGKTGYTF
TRBJ1-2 TRBV6-1 CASSDREGTNYGYTF
TRBJ2-7 TRBV14 CASSPLPGTGVDEQYF
TRBJ2-1 TRBV28 CASSLDRDGWFDEQFF
TRBJ1-6 TRBV5-1 CASSLGPGTGVRSYNSPLHF
TRBJ2-3 TRBV7-2 CASSLESRGFGGDTQYF
TRBJ1-3 TRBV7-9 CASSVGDSGNTIYF
TRBJ1-6 TRBV6-5 CASSYSGRGDSPLHF
TRBJ1-3 TRBV29-1 CSVGGEKTGNTIYF
TRBJ2-2 TRBV7-7 CASTPGEHGELFF
TRBJ1-1 TRBV15 CATSRDLAPRGTEAFF